One T cell receptor (beta chain) is described in this entry. The sample belongs to a study of blood T cell repertoires in COVID-19. On the study more broadly: Material from acute and convalescent COVID-19 was sourced from the United States, Italy and Spain. Nucleic acid was either cDNA or gDNA, and it came from T cells, B-cell-depleted T cells, or PBMCs.

Per the germline V gene, CDR1 is MNHNY and CDR2 is SVGAGI (reference sequence). This CDR3 is built from 11 residues. V was cut by 8 bases and J by 5 bases, with 10 bases left in between. Original methodology: Amplification of reference gene primers provided the estimated nucleated cell counts. Produced via immunoSEQ multiplex PCR; TCRdb's table is partial and in-frame only. The DNA was the basis for D and trimming; V, J and clone size are from that table. In the table there are fewer than 35,000 clones, roughly 82% of which are singletons. The V gene is TRBV6-6, the J gene TRBJ2-7, with D hard to call. The sample taken for sequencing was peripheral blood. This TCR was recovered from an elderly man with active or convalescent COVID-19. The CDR3 DNA reads TGTGCCAGCTCGTTAGAAGACGAGCAGTACTTC. The encoded protein is CASSLEDEQYF.